These 27 T cell receptor beta chains share one sample of origin, sequenced in a study of T cells of healthy individuals. TCRdb analysed the 5' RACE reads with MiXCR anew, one entry per CDR3 protein. The sample records more than 60,000 distinct CDR3 sequences, under 20% being singletons. These receptor sequences come from a human donor in good health.

The chain carries TRBV9 and TRBJ2-6; D unclear. The V end lost 0 bases, the J end lost 4 bases, and 8 bases lay between the germline ends. The CDR3 spans 15 residues. The germline V gene has CDR1 SGDLS and CDR2 YYNGEE. Written as DNA, the CDR3 is TGTGCCAGCAGCGTAGTAGGGCGGGGGGCCAACGTCCTGACTTTC. This gives the protein CASSVVGRGANVLTF.

The table lists this clonotype with many counts. The J gene is TRBJ2-3, the V gene TRBV4-1; 11 nucleotides line up with TRBD2. After removal of 4 bases from V and 6 bases from J, the junction contained 0 bases not matched to a gene. Germline CDR1 reads MGHRA; CDR2 reads YSYEKL. The CDR3 totals 13 residues. The CDR3 bases are TGCGCCAGCAGCCGGACTAGCGGGGATACGCAGTATTTT. Protein sequence: CASSRTSGDTQYF.

This clonotype was counted a few times. The chain has TRBV28 and TRBJ2-5; 10 bases match TRBD1. V dropped 3 bases and J dropped 2; count of bases not matched to a gene: 3. The CDR3 runs to 15 residues. In germline, CDR1 is MDHEN, CDR2 SYDVKM. The CDR3 bases are TGTGCCAGCAGTTTTGGGGACAGGGGACAAGAGACCCAGTACTTC. This encodes CASSFGDRGQETQYF.

The V and J genes are TRBV5-1 and TRBJ2-1; TRBD2 is a possible D gene (5 bases). The CDR3 totals 13 residues. CDR1 and CDR2 from the germline V gene are SGHRS and YFSETQ. Trimming removed 8 bases at V and 6 bases at J, with 15 bases between. DNA for the CDR3: TGCGCCAGTACCCTCGCGGAGGCCAATGAGCAGTTCTTC. Amino acid sequence: CASTLAEANEQFF. The full variable domain, with the rest looked up from reference TRBV5-1 and TRBJ2-1, is KAGVTQTPRYLIKTRGQQVTLSCSPISGHRSVSWYQQTPGQGLQFLFEYFSETQRNKGNFPGRFSGRQFSNSRSEMNVSTLELGDSALYLCASTLAEANEQFFGPGTRLTVL.

The chain carries TRBV20-1 and TRBJ2-4; a possible D gene is TRBD1 (6 bases). The CDR3 is 16 residues long. Germline V gene lookup returns CDR1 DFQATT and CDR2 SNEGSKA (reference sequence). V lost 0 bases and J 2 bases, leaving 14 bases between the germline ends. CDR3 coding DNA: TGCAGTGCTAGAGATAATGGGGGCATGACCAAAAACATTCAGTACTTC. Translation: CSARDNGGMTKNIQYF.

This clonotype was observed a few times. The chain is built from TRBV27 and TRBJ2-2; D possibly uses TRBD1 or TRBD2 (5 bases each). V lost 3 bases and J 7 bases, leaving 12 bases between the germline ends. Germline loops: CDR1 MNHEY, CDR2 SMNVEV (reference sequence). This CDR3 is 14 amino acids long. This CDR3 is CASSFATRGGELFF. In DNA, the CDR3 is TGTGCCAGCAGTTTCGCTACTAGGGGCGGGGAGCTGTTTTTT.

V is TRBV4-3 and J is TRBJ2-7; 7 positions agree with TRBD1. The junction had 6 bases not matched to a gene; V was cut back by 1 base and J by 0 bases. This CDR3 has 16 residues. In germline, CDR1 is LGHNA, CDR2 YSLEER. The CDR3, as DNA: TGCGCCAGCAGCCAAGGGCCCAGGGGGAGCTCCTACGAGCAGTACTTC. Translation gives CASSQGPRGSSYEQYF.

This clonotype was recorded many times. V is TRBV28 and J is TRBJ1-5; D gene unclear. Germline-derived CDR1 and CDR2 are MDHEN and SYDVKM. V was shortened by 4 bases and J by 0 bases, with 10 bases between the two germline ends. The CDR3 loop spans 15 amino acids. CDR3 sequence: CASSSTGYSNQPQHF. CDR3 nucleotides: TGTGCCAGCAGTTCCACCGGTTATAGCAATCAGCCCCAGCATTTT.

This clonotype appeared a few times. The V gene is TRBV7-6, the J gene TRBJ2-7, with 9 bases identical to TRBD1. With 4 bases clipped from V and 4 bases from J, the junction kept 5 bases outside the gene matches. The CDR3 is 14 amino acids. Germline CDR1 and CDR2: SGHVS and FNYEAQ. The CDR3 loop reads CASSSTGQGYEQYF. The DNA of the CDR3 is TGTGCCAGCAGCTCGACGGGACAGGGTTACGAGCAGTACTTC.

This clonotype was detected ten times or more. This chain links TRBV7-2 with TRBJ2-5; TRBD2 matches 11 bases. This CDR3 has 15 residues. After removal of 4 bases from V and 9 bases from J, the junction contained 10 bases not matched to a gene. Germline loops: CDR1 SGHTA, CDR2 FQGNSA. The CDR3 coding sequence is TGTGCCAGCAGCTACCGGACTAGCGGGCCCATGGCCCAGTACTTC. Its protein product is CASSYRTSGPMAQYF.

This clonotype showed up just a few times. The chain carries TRBV29-1 and TRBJ2-1; 7 nucleotides line up with TRBD2. V dropped 7 bases and J dropped 5; count of bases not matched to a gene: 8. This CDR3 is 13 amino acids long. Germline V gives CDR1 SQVTM, CDR2 ANQGSEA. The CDR3 DNA reads as TGCAGCGGACTAGCCCCAATAGACAATGAGCAGTTCTTC. Its protein is CSGLAPIDNEQFF.

Many counts were recorded for this clonotype. The chain recombines TRBV29-1 with TRBJ2-3; 8 positions match TRBD1. This CDR3 region has 14 residues. V lost 6 bases to trimming and J lost 2 bases; unmatched junction nucleotides: 7. Germline CDR1 and CDR2: SQVTM and ANQGSEA. In DNA form, the CDR3 reads TGCAGCGTATCGTCGACAGGGGACACAGATACGCAGTATTTT. It specifies CSVSSTGDTDTQYF.

About this clonotype itself: A much larger clone is a single base away; this may be a read error. The J gene is TRBJ2-1, the V gene TRBV6-5; 10 bases line up with TRBD2. The CDR3 length is 14 residues. Germline CDR1 and CDR2: MNHEY and SVGAGI. CDR3 region: CVSRPAGGYNEQFF. Here the CDR3 DNA reads TGTGTCAGCAGACCAGCGGGGGGGTACAATGAGCAGTTCTTC.

The chain uses TRBV28 and TRBJ1-3; the D is unclear. Germline CDR1 and CDR2: MDHEN and SYDVKM. V was clipped by 2 bases and J by 0 bases, with 5 bases between them. There are 14 residues in the CDR3. The CDR3 coding sequence is TGTGCCAGCAGTTTAGTAAACTCTGGAAACACCATATATTTT. Protein sequence: CASSLVNSGNTIYF.

In its sample, this clonotype was seen many times. The chain uses TRBV29-1 and TRBJ2-7, with TRBD1 matching over 8 bases. Germline V gives CDR1 SQVTM, CDR2 ANQGSEA. The CDR3 totals 14 residues. The V segment lost 7 bases and the J segment 4 bases; nucleotides outside the gene matches: 12. In DNA form, the CDR3 reads TGCAGCGACCGTTTAGGGACAGGAGATTACGAGCAGTACTTC. It is translated as CSDRLGTGDYEQYF.

The chain joins TRBV3-1 to TRBJ2-3; the D gene is possibly TRBD2 (5 bases). Germline V lookup: CDR1 LGHDT, CDR2 YNNKEL (reference sequence). With 0 bases removed from V and 5 bases from J, the gap between germline ends came to 18 bases. CDR3 size: 17 residues. The CDR3 spells CASSQDLDYFRVDTQYF. The CDR3 nucleotides are TGTGCCAGCAGCCAAGACCTCGACTACTTCCGGGTAGATACGCAGTATTTT.

This clonotype was detected only a few times. The genes are TRBV27 and TRBJ1-5; D is unclear. V lost 3 bases, J lost 1 base, and 4 bases lay in between. In germline, CDR1 is MNHEY, CDR2 SMNVEV (reference sequence). This CDR3 spans 13 amino acids. CDR3 loop: CASSFYSNQPQHF. The CDR3 DNA follows: TGTGCCAGCAGTTTTTACAGCAATCAGCCCCAGCATTTT.

The chain has TRBV27 and TRBJ1-5; a weak D match, TRBD1 (5 bases). There are 13 residues in the CDR3. V lost 3 bases and J 9 bases, leaving 12 bases between the germline ends. Per germline, CDR1 MNHEY and CDR2 SMNVEV (reference sequence). The CDR3 spells CASSFYRFWPQHF. CDR3 nucleotides: TGTGCCAGCAGTTTTTACAGGTTTTGGCCCCAGCATTTT.

The V and J genes are TRBV19 and TRBJ1-1, with no clear D. CDR3 size: 13 residues. Trimming cost V 3 bases and J 8 bases, with 13 bases left between them. CDR1 is LNHDA, CDR2 SQIVND, per germline (reference sequence). This CDR3 reads CASSISVRTEAFF. The DNA for the CDR3 is TGTGCCAGTAGTATTTCGGTACGTACGGAAGCTTTCTTT.

The chain carries TRBV5-1 and TRBJ1-4; D is unresolved. The CDR3 length is 16 residues. V shed 4 bases and J shed 0 bases, with 13 bases lying between them. Germline loops: CDR1 SGHRS, CDR2 YFSETQ. The CDR3 protein is CASSATSGTTNEKLFF. The CDR3, as DNA: TGCGCCAGCAGCGCTACTTCAGGAACAACTAATGAAAAACTGTTTTTT.

This clonotype appeared a few times. This chain links TRBV2 with TRBJ2-2; unclear D gene. The CDR3 is 13 amino acids. Germline CDR1 reads SNHLY; CDR2 reads FYNNEI. Trimming left V 3 bases short and J 3 bases short, with 5 bases between. CDR3 in amino acids: CASSDPYTGELFF. As DNA, the CDR3 is TGTGCCAGCAGTGACCCTTACACCGGGGAGCTGTTTTTT.

This clonotype has only a few counts. V and J are TRBV7-2 and TRBJ2-4; D gene ambiguous. V lost 4 bases, J lost 0 bases, and 4 bases lay in between. Germline CDR1 and CDR2: SGHTA and FQGNSA. This CDR3 is built from 13 residues. CDR3 DNA: TGTGCCAGCAGCTCATTAGCCAAAAACATTCAGTACTTC. Protein: CASSSLAKNIQYF.

This clonotype was recorded at least ten times. This rearrangement joins TRBV4-3 to TRBJ2-3, with D unclear. The CDR3 totals 15 residues. V lost 0 bases, J lost 4 bases, and 11 bases lay in between. Germline CDR1 LGHNA, CDR2 YSLEER. CDR3 amino acids: CASSQEERAADTQYF. The DNA of the CDR3 is TGCGCCAGCAGCCAAGAAGAACGGGCCGCAGATACGCAGTATTTT.

Many counts were recorded for this clonotype. This chain joins TRBV5-4 and TRBJ2-2; 9 nucleotides align to TRBD2. Trimming at V came to 7 bases and at J to 6 bases, leaving 10 bases not matched to a gene. The CDR3 loop spans 15 amino acids. The germline V gene encodes CDR1 SGHNT and CDR2 YYREEE (reference sequence). This CDR3 is CASVWRGGTAGELFF. The DNA for the CDR3 is TGTGCCAGCGTGTGGCGGGGGGGCACCGCCGGGGAGCTGTTTTTT.

This clonotype appeared many times. The chain has TRBV4-2 and TRBJ1-2; D gene unclear. Germline V lookup: CDR1 LGHNA, CDR2 YNFKEQ. V dropped 0 bases and J dropped 7 bases, with 9 bases sitting between them. The CDR3 loop spans 13 amino acids. The CDR3 region has the DNA TGTGCCAGCAGCCAAGACGAGGATAGTGGCTACACCTTC. Protein sequence: CASSQDEDSGYTF.

This clonotype has at least ten counts. The gene calls are TRBV5-1 and TRBJ1-6; no definite D call. Germline V CDR1 and CDR2: SGHRS, YFSETQ. The CDR3 consists of 12 residues. V lost 0 bases and J lost 7, with 2 bases in between. The chain's CDR3 is CASSLGNSPLHF. The CDR3 region has the DNA TGCGCCAGCAGCTTGGGGAATTCACCCCTCCACTTT. The whole variable domain, remainder taken from reference TRBV5-1 and TRBJ1-6, is KAGVTQTPRYLIKTRGQQVTLSCSPISGHRSVSWYQQTPGQGLQFLFEYFSETQRNKGNFPGRFSGRQFSNSRSEMNVSTLELGDSALYLCASSLGNSPLHFGNGTRLTVT.

This clonotype is medium-sized in the sample. The chain combines TRBV29-1 with TRBJ1-1; D perhaps matches TRBD1 (5 bases). The V end was cut by 7 bases, the J end by 1 base, with 16 bases between. CDR1 is SQVTM and CDR2 is ANQGSEA in the germline V gene. The CDR3 consists of 14 residues. CDR3 sequence reads: CSESDSPENTEAFF. CDR3 sequence (DNA): TGCAGCGAGTCAGACAGTCCGGAGAACACTGAAGCTTTCTTT.